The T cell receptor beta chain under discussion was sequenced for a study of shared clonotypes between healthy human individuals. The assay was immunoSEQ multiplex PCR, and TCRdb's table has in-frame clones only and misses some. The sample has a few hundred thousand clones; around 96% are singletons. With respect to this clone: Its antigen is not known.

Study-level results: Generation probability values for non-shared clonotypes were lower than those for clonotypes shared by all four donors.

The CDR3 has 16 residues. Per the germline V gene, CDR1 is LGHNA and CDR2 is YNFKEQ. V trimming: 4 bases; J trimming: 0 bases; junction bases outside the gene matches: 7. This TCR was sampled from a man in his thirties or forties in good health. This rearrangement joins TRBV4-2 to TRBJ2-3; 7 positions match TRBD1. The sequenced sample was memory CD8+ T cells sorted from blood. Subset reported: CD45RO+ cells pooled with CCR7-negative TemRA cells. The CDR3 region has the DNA TGTGCCAGCAGCCGAGCCGGGGACAGAAGCACAGATACGCAGTATTTT. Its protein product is CASSRAGDRSTDTQYF.